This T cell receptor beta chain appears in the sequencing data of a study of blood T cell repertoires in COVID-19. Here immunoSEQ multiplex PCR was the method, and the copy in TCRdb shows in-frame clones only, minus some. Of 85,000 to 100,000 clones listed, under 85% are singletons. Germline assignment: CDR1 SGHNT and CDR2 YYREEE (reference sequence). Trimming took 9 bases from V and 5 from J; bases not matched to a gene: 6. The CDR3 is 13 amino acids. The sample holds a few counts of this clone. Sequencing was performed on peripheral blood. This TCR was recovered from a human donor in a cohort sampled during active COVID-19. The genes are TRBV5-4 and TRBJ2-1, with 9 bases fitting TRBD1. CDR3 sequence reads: CAIHRGLNNEQFF. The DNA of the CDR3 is TGTGCCATTCACAGGGGGCTAAACAATGAGCAGTTCTTC.